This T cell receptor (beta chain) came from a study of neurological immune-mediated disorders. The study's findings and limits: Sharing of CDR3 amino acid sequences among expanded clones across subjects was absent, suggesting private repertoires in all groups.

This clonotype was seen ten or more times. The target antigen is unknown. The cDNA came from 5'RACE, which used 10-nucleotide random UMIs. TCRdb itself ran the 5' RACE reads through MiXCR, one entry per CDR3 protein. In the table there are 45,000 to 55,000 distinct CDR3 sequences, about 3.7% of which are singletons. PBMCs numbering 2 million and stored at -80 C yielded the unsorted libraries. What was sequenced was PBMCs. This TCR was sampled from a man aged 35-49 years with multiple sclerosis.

The CDR3 spells CASSPPGNIQYF. DNA of the CDR3: TGTGCCAGCAGTCCCCCAGGGAACATTCAGTACTTC. The genes are TRBV12-3 or TRBV12-4 and TRBJ2-4; a weak D match, TRBD1 (5 bases). This CDR3 is built from 12 residues. Trimming stripped 5 bases from V and 7 bases from J, with 9 bases between.